The 29 T cell receptor beta chains presented below share a single source sample, sequenced in a study of early T cells in non-severe SARS-CoV-2 infection. TCRdb re-analysed the 5' RACE reads in MiXCR, keeping a single row per CDR3 protein. This sample has around 99,000 distinct CDR3 sequences; 11% occur once, and the top ten carry approximately 8.1%. Source material: whole blood. All receptors come from an adult who was a healthcare worker with PCR-confirmed SARS-CoV-2 infection or an uninfected control (not recorded which).

This clonotype was observed many times. V and J are TRBV19 and TRBJ1-5; 7 bases agree with TRBD1. The ends lost 3 bases at V and 4 bases at J; junction bases unmatched: 6. CDR3 size: 15 residues. Per germline, CDR1 LNHDA and CDR2 SQIVND (reference sequence). The CDR3 here is CASSIGGQNNQPQHF. In DNA, the CDR3 is TGTGCCAGTAGTATCGGGGGACAGAATAATCAGCCCCAGCATTTT.

There are many counts of this clonotype. The V gene is TRBV20-1, the J gene TRBJ1-5; D unclear. The germline gives CDR1 DFQATT, CDR2 SNEGSKA (reference sequence). The V end was cut by 4 bases, the J end by 0 bases, with 16 bases between. The CDR3 runs 16 residues. CDR3 sequence reads: CSAKDSGSYSNQPQHF. CDR3 nucleotide sequence: TGCAGTGCTAAAGATTCCGGGAGCTATAGCAATCAGCCCCAGCATTTT.

The chain uses TRBV12-3 or TRBV12-4 and TRBJ1-2; TRBD1 agrees at 9 bases. CDR3 size: 14 residues. V gave up 5 bases and J gave up 8 bases; unmatched junction bases: 9. CDR3 sequence (DNA): TGTGCCAGCAGTCCCGGGACAGGGTTGAAGGGCTACACCTTC. Residues: CASSPGTGLKGYTF.

The V call is TRBV5-1, the J call TRBJ2-1; 10 bases are shared with TRBD2. The ends lost 0 bases at V and 4 bases at J; junction bases unmatched: 4. Germline values: CDR1 SGHRS, CDR2 YFSETQ. CDR3 length equals 16 residues. In nucleotides, the CDR3 is TGCGCCAGCAGCTTGGATGTTAGCGGGAGGTACAATGAGCAGTTCTTC. Translating gives CASSLDVSGRYNEQFF.

This chain uses TRBV11-2 with TRBJ2-5; D may be TRBD2 (6 bases). Germline V gene lookup returns CDR1 SGHAT and CDR2 FQNNGV. Trimming shortened V by 4 bases and J by 1 base, and 10 bases separated the two germline ends. This CDR3 has 14 residues. The CDR3 protein is CASSSTGLQETQYF. CDR3 sequence (DNA): TGTGCCAGCAGCTCAACGGGACTCCAAGAGACCCAGTACTTC.

The chain carries TRBV28 and TRBJ1-5, with TRBD1 matching over 9 bases. This CDR3 has 15 amino acids. The V and J ends lost 8 bases and 3 bases, in that order; junction bases with no gene match: 8. Germline V CDR1 and CDR2: MDHEN, SYDVKM. The CDR3 region is CASGSTGGINQPQHF. The CDR3 region has the DNA TGTGCCAGCGGGTCCACAGGGGGCATCAATCAGCCCCAGCATTTT.

The chain recombines TRBV11-2 with TRBJ2-2; D uncertain. The V end lost 5 bases, the J end lost 0 bases, and 13 bases lay between the germline ends. Germline V lookup: CDR1 SGHAT, CDR2 FQNNGV. This CDR3 is built from 16 residues. The CDR3 sequence is CASSPRTVANTGELFF. Here the CDR3 DNA reads TGTGCCAGCAGCCCAAGGACGGTCGCGAACACCGGGGAGCTGTTTTTT.

This clonotype was recorded a few times. V usage is TRBV6-2 or TRBV6-3 and J usage is TRBJ2-1, with 9 bases fitting TRBD1. Germline loops: CDR1 MNHEY, CDR2 SVGEGT. J lost 6 bases, V lost 8 bases, and 11 bases had no gene match. The CDR3 consists of 15 residues. CDR3 DNA: TGTGCCAGCTCAAACCCGGGACAGGGAGGCAATGAGCAGTTCTTC. Residues: CASSNPGQGGNEQFF.

This clonotype was picked up a small number of times. The rearrangement joins TRBV11-2 to TRBJ2-4; D remains ambiguous. This CDR3 is built from 14 residues. Germline-derived CDR1 and CDR2 are SGHAT and FQNNGV. V gave up 5 bases and J gave up 0 bases, with 8 bases separating them. CDR3 coding DNA: TGTGCCAGCAGCACATCACTAGCCAAAAACATTCAGTACTTC. The encoded protein is CASSTSLAKNIQYF.

This chain links TRBV2 with TRBJ2-1; 12 bases match TRBD2. There are 15 residues in the CDR3. In germline, CDR1 is SNHLY, CDR2 FYNNEI. The V segment lost 10 bases and the J segment 0 bases; nucleotides outside the gene matches: 4. The CDR3 protein is CATGTSGSSYNEQFF. In DNA form, the CDR3 reads TGTGCCACAGGGACTAGCGGGTCCTCCTACAATGAGCAGTTCTTC.

Of note for this clonotype: At one boundary the junction diverges from the germline segment, which might be a read error. The genes are TRBV4-1 and TRBJ2-3; TRBD2 matches 7 bases. CDR3 length equals 16 residues. Germline assignment: CDR1 MGHRA and CDR2 YSYEKL. CDR3 sequence (DNA): TGCGCCAGCAGCCAAGGGTTAACTAGCGTACAAGATACGCAGTTTTTT. Amino acids: CASSQGLTSVQDTQFF.

This clonotype was detected many times. This chain links TRBV6-1 with TRBJ1-2, with D uncertain. Germline V gene sequence: CDR1 MNHNS, CDR2 SASEGT. CDR3 length equals 12 residues. Trimming shortened V by 10 bases and J by 4 bases, and 13 bases separated the two germline ends. The CDR3 loop is CATYPPFYGYTF. CDR3 in DNA: TGTGCCACCTACCCGCCATTCTATGGCTACACCTTC.

The chain employs TRBV2 and TRBJ1-5; D gene ambiguous. V shed 7 bases and J shed 4 bases, with 8 bases lying between them. The germline CDR1 and CDR2 sequences are SNHLY and FYNNEI. This CDR3 contains 12 residues. Here the CDR3 DNA reads TGTGCCAGCAATTTGGGGAATCAGCCCCAGCATTTT. This codes for CASNLGNQPQHF.

The chain has TRBV2 and TRBJ1-2, with D possibly matching TRBD1 (5 bases). CDR1 is SNHLY and CDR2 is FYNNEI in the germline V gene. The V gene lost 5 bases and the J gene lost 4 bases, with 8 bases spanning the gap. This CDR3 is built from 12 residues. The CDR3 DNA follows: TGTGCCAGCAGTCGGGACGGCTATGGCTACACCTTC. Protein product: CASSRDGYGYTF.

This clonotype was seen at least ten times. V usage is TRBV9 and J usage is TRBJ2-2; D gene unclear. The V end lost 3 bases, the J end lost 2 bases, and 2 bases lay between the germline ends. The CDR3 length is 12 residues. From germline, CDR1 is SGDLS and CDR2 YYNGEE. The CDR3 region has the DNA TGTGCCAGCAGCGGAAACACCGGGGAGCTGTTTTTT. Protein: CASSGNTGELFF. The full variable domain, completed using reference TRBV9 and TRBJ2-2, is DSGVTQTPKHLITATGQRVTLRCSPRSGDLSVYWYQQSLDQGLQFLIQYYNGEERAKGNILERFSAQQFPDLHSELNLSSLELGDSALYFCASSGNTGELFFGEGSRLTVL.

J is TRBJ2-6 and V is TRBV3-1, with D hard to call. CDR1 and CDR2 from the germline V gene are LGHDT and YNNKEL (reference sequence). The CDR3 extends over 16 amino acids. The germline V and J ends were trimmed by 0 bases and 4 bases, with 10 bases remaining between them. The DNA of the CDR3 is TGTGCCAGCAGCCAAGATTCTGAGTGGGGGGCCAACGTCCTGACTTTC. It codes for CASSQDSEWGANVLTF. The variable domain in full, with the rest retrieved from reference TRBV3-1 and TRBJ2-6, is DTAVSQTPKYLVTQMGNDKSIKCEQNLGHDTMYWYKQDSKKFLKIMFSYNNKELIINETVPNRFSPKSPDKAHLNLHINSLELGDSAVYFCASSQDSEWGANVLTFGAGSRLTVL.

This clonotype turned up a few times. The chain has TRBV18 and TRBJ1-1; the D is unclear. Trimming took 0 bases from V and 4 from J, leaving 15 bases between them. From germline, CDR1 is KGHSH and CDR2 LQKENI. The CDR3 runs to 16 residues. The CDR3 here is CASSPPYVSFLTEAFF. For the CDR3, the DNA is TGTGCCAGCTCACCACCATATGTTAGTTTCCTCACTGAAGCTTTCTTT.

The chain uses TRBV24-1 and TRBJ1-2; D is unclear. The germline V gene encodes CDR1 KGHDR and CDR2 SFDVKD. The CDR3 consists of 14 residues. V gave up 12 bases and J gave up 0 bases, with 16 bases separating them. CDR3 in amino acids: CAPFRTAANYGYTF. The CDR3, as DNA: TGTGCCCCCTTTCGGACGGCCGCTAACTATGGCTACACCTTC.

In its sample, this clonotype was seen many times. The chain couples TRBV4-3 to TRBJ2-3; TRBD2 aligns across 8 bases. Per germline, CDR1 LGHNA and CDR2 YSLEER. The CDR3 consists of 15 residues. V lost 1 base to trimming and J lost 4 bases; unmatched junction nucleotides: 4. Written as DNA, the CDR3 is TGCGCCAGCAGCCAAGGAGGGCGGGAGGCAGATACGCAGTATTTT. Amino acid sequence: CASSQGGREADTQYF.

This clonotype was counted at least ten times. The chain links TRBV2 to TRBJ2-3; 7 bases match TRBD2. The CDR3 totals 13 residues. In germline, CDR1 is SNHLY, CDR2 FYNNEI. J was trimmed by 1 base and V by 9 bases; bases with no gene match: 4. CDR3 bases: TGTGCCAGTCACCTAGCGGGCACAGATACGCAGTATTTT. Translation: CASHLAGTDTQYF. The whole variable domain, filled in from reference TRBV2 and TRBJ2-3, reads EPEVTQTPSHQVTQMGQEVILRCVPISNHLYFYWYRQILGQKVEFLVSFYNNEISEKSEIFDDQFSVERPDGSNFTLKIRSTKLEDSAMYFCASHLAGTDTQYFGPGTRLTVL.

The CDR3 reads CASSLTLGNEQFF. The DNA of the CDR3 is TGTGCCAGCAGTTTAACTCTCGGCAATGAGCAGTTCTTC. The chain combines TRBV27 with TRBJ2-1; D gene unclear. The V end was cut by 2 bases, the J end by 6 bases, with 8 bases between. Germline-derived CDR1 and CDR2 are MNHEY and SMNVEV (reference sequence). There are 13 residues in the CDR3.

Ten or more counts support this clonotype. The chain recombines TRBV20-1 with TRBJ2-7; weak D call: TRBD1 (6 bases). The ends were cut back, 3 bases at V and 2 bases at J, with 11 bases in the middle. The CDR3 is 13 residues long. Germline V gene lookup returns CDR1 DFQATT and CDR2 SNEGSKA (reference sequence). CDR3 DNA: TGCAGTGCTAGTGACAGGCTAGCCTACGAGCAGTACTTC. Translation: CSASDRLAYEQYF.

The table lists this clonotype with a few counts. CDR3 DNA: TGTGCCAGCCGACAGTCCCCAGGTTCACCCCTCCACTTT. Protein product: CASRQSPGSPLHF. The V call is TRBV2, the J call TRBJ1-6, with a possible D match to TRBD1 (5 bases). V gave up 8 bases and J gave up 9 bases, with 14 bases separating them. This CDR3 has 13 amino acids. Germline assignment: CDR1 SNHLY and CDR2 FYNNEI.

The chain has TRBV5-5 and TRBJ1-1; D is perhaps TRBD1 (5 bases). Trimming took 2 bases from V and 1 from J, leaving 12 bases between them. The CDR3 consists of 15 residues. CDR1 and CDR2 (germline): SGHKS, YYEKEE (reference sequence). This chain's CDR3 is CASSLKNDRNTEAFF. The CDR3 bases are TGTGCCAGCAGCTTAAAGAACGACAGGAACACTGAAGCTTTCTTT.

The table lists this clonotype with a few counts. The V and J genes are TRBV12-3 or TRBV12-4 and TRBJ2-7; D call uncertain. The CDR3 extends over 12 amino acids. V lost 4 bases to trimming and J lost 3 bases, with 7 bases between them. The CDR3 spells CASSSLGYEQYF. The CDR3 nucleotides are TGTGCCAGCAGTTCCCTAGGCTACGAGCAGTACTTC.

This clonotype has more than one count but fewer than ten. The chain couples TRBV6-2 or TRBV6-3 to TRBJ2-1, with D maybe TRBD2 (6 bases). Germline CDR1 MNHEY, CDR2 SVGEGT. V was cut by 8 bases and J by 4 bases, with 15 bases left in between. There are 14 residues in the CDR3. CDR3 region: CASGGKDSYNEQFF. CDR3 sequence (DNA): TGTGCCAGCGGAGGGAAAGACAGTTACAATGAGCAGTTCTTC.

In its sample, this clonotype was seen a few times. The J gene is TRBJ2-1, the V gene TRBV7-9; either TRBD1 or TRBD2 may supply D (5 bases each). The CDR3 extends over 14 amino acids. The V gene lost 1 base and the J gene lost 6 bases, with 10 bases spanning the gap. Per the germline V gene, CDR1 is SEHNR and CDR2 is FQNEAQ (reference sequence). The CDR3 sequence is CASSLVGTTNEQFF. The DNA of the CDR3 is TGTGCCAGCAGCTTAGTGGGGACCACCAATGAGCAGTTCTTC.

This clonotype was counted ten times or more. This chain links TRBV4-1 with TRBJ1-6; perhaps TRBD1 as D (6 bases). The V gene's germline CDR1 is MGHRA and CDR2 YSYEKL. V lost 3 bases to trimming and J lost 10 bases, with 22 bases between them. CDR3 size: 17 residues. The CDR3 coding sequence is TGCGCCAGCAGCCACCCTTCTTCCGTGGGGGGCGGATCACCCCTCCACTTT. This gives the protein CASSHPSSVGGGSPLHF.

The sample holds many counts of this clonotype. This chain uses TRBV7-3 with TRBJ2-6, with D uncertain. With 3 bases removed from V and 0 bases from J, the gap between germline ends came to 3 bases. The germline V gene encodes CDR1 SGHTA and CDR2 FQGTGA. This CDR3 contains 14 residues. CDR3 in amino acids: CASSLGSGANVLTF. CDR3 sequence (DNA): TGTGCCAGCAGCTTGGGCTCTGGGGCCAACGTCCTGACTTTC.